This T cell receptor beta chain stems from a study of vaccination and CD4 T cells after COVID-19. Study context: Six males and four females, two of them Hispanic, were enrolled as convalescents.

The CDR3 runs 15 residues. V was clipped by 3 bases and J by 4 bases, with 17 bases between them. The germline gives CDR1 DFQATT, CDR2 SNEGSKA (reference sequence). Treatment denoted: roughly 10-day PBMC culture with coronavirus spike peptide pools or control peptides (ViraFEST assay). Collection of the unexposed donor's CD4+ T cells took place before the COVID-19 pandemic (2011-2018). Cultured CD4+ T-cell DNA underwent Oncomine TCR Beta short-read sequencing. Via MiXCR, TCRdb re-called the PCR reads, giving one row per CDR3 protein. The sample records some 7,700 distinct CDR3 sequences, 40% to 50% being singletons. Notes on this clonotype: Its antigen is as yet unknown.

Study-level results: Median reactive clonotypes, those recognizing SARS-CoV-2, rose from about 22 to 38, not significantly.

Sequencing used CD4+ T cells from blood, cultured in vitro. The J gene is TRBJ2-3, the V gene TRBV20-1, with a weak D call TRBD2 (5 bases). The source of this sequence is a human donor in good health. The CDR3 sequence is CSARGSKRRPDTQYF. The CDR3, as DNA: TGCAGTGCTAGGGGGAGCAAAAGGCGTCCAGATACGCAGTATTTT.